The sequence of this T cell receptor beta chain was determined in a study of OX40 agonist ivuxolimab in advanced cancers. Study details: Partial responses were seen in three patients, one with hepatocellular carcinoma and two with cutaneous melanoma. Study findings and constraints: The expanded peripheral T cells' antigen specificity was not determined. CD4+ and CD8+ T cells in blood underwent clonal expansion by week 6 at 0.1 to 3.0 mg/kg.

The protocol was immunoSEQ multiplex PCR, while the TCRdb copy is restricted to in-frame clones and leaves out a portion. The sample has tens of thousands of clones, roughly nine tenths seen once. V shed 4 bases and J 2 bases; nucleotides not matched to a gene: 7. The CDR3 totals 15 residues. Per the germline V gene, CDR1 is LNHDA and CDR2 is SQIVND (reference sequence). Notes on this clone: Its antigen remains unknown.

This receptor was identified in an adult with an advanced solid tumor such as melanoma, head and neck, liver or kidney cancer. The chain uses TRBV19 and TRBJ2-7; TRBD2 matches at 8 bases. The input for sequencing was CD4+ or CD8+ T cells sorted from blood, taken in a trial of the OX40 agonist ivuxolimab. The CDR3, as DNA: TGTGCCAGTAGTAAAGCCAGCGGGAGACCCTACGAGCAGTACTTC. Translation gives CASSKASGRPYEQYF.